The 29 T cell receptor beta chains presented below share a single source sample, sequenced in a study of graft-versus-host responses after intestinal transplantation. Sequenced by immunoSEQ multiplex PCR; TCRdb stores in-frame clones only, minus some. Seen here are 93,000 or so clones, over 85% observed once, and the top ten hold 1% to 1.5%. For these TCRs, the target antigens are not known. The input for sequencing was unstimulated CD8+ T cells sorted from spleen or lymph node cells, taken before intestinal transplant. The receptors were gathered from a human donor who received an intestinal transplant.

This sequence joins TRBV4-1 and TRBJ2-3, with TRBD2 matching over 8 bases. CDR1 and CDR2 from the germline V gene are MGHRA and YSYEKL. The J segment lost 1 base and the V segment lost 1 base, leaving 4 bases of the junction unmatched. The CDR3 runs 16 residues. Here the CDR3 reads CASSQVGGGRTDTQYF. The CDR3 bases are TGCGCCAGCAGCCAAGTCGGCGGGGGGCGCACAGATACGCAGTATTTT.

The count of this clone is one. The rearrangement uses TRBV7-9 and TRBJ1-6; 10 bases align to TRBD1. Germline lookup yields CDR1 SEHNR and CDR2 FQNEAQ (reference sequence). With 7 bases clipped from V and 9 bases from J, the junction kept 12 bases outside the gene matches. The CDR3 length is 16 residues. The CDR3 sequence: CASTTGGYFLGSPLHF. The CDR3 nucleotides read TGTGCCAGCACGACAGGGGGCTATTTTCTTGGTTCACCCCTCCACTTT.

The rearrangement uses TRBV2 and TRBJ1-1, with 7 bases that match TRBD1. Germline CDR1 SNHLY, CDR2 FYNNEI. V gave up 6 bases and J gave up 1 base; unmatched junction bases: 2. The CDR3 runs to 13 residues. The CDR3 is CASRDRQNTEAFF. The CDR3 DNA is TGTGCCAGCAGGGACAGGCAGAACACTGAAGCTTTCTTT.

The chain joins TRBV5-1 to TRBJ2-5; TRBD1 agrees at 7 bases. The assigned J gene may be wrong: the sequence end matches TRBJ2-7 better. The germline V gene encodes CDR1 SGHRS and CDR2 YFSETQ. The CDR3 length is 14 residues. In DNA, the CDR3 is TGCGCCAGCAGCCCCTGGACAGGAGGCTACGAGCAGTACTTC. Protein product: CASSPWTGGYEQYF.

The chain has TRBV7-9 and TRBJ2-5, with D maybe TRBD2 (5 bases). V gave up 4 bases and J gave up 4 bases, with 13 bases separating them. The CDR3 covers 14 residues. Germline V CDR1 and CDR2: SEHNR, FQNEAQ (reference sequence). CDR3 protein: CASSSLGGPETQYF. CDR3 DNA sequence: TGTGCCAGCAGCTCCTTAGGCGGGCCAGAGACCCAGTACTTC.

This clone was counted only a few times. The CDR3 loop reads CASSYSGGNEQYF. The CDR3 nucleotides are TGTGCCAGCAGTTACTCTGGGGGGAACGAGCAGTACTTC. The chain uses TRBV6-6 and TRBJ2-7; perhaps TRBD2 as D (6 bases). This CDR3 is 13 amino acids long. Trimming took 0 bases from V and 5 from J, leaving 8 bases between them. Germline V gene sequence: CDR1 MNHNY, CDR2 SVGAGI (reference sequence).

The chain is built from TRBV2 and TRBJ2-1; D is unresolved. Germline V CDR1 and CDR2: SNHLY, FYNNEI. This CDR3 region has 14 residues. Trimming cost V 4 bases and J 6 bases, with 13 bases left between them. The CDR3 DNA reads TGTGCCAGCAGTGCACTCAACGGACGCAATGAGCAGTTCTTC. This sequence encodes CASSALNGRNEQFF.

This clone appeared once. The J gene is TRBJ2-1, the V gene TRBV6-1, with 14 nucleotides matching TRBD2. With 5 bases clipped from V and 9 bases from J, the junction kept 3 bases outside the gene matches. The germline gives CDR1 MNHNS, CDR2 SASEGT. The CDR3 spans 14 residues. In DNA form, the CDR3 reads TGTGCCAGCAGTCCCGGGACTAGCGGGGGTGAGCAGTTCTTC. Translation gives CASSPGTSGGEQFF.

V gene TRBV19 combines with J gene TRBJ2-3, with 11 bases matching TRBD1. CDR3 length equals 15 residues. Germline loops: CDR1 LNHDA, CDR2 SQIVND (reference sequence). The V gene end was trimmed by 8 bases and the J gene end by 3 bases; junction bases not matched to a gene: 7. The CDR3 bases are TGTGCCAGTCCCTTCCGGGACAGGGGGACAGATACGCAGTATTTT. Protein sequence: CASPFRDRGTDTQYF. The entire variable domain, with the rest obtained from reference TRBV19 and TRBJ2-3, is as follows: DGGITQSPKYLFRKEGQNVTLSCEQNLNHDAMYWYRQDPGQGLRLIYYSQIVNDFQKGDIAEGYSVSREKKESFPLTVTSAQKNPTAFYLCASPFRDRGTDTQYFGPGTRLTVL.

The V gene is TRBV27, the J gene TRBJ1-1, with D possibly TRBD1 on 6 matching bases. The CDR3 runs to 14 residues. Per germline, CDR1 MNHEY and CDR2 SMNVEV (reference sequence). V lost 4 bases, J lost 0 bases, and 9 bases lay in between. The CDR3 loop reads CASSYRALNTEAFF. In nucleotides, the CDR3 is TGTGCCAGCAGTTACAGGGCCCTGAACACTGAAGCTTTCTTT.

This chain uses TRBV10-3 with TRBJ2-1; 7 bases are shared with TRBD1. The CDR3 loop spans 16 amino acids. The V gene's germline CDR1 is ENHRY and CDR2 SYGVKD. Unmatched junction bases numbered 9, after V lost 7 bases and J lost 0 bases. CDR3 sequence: CAITPTGPSSYNEQFF. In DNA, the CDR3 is TGTGCCATCACCCCGACAGGGCCAAGCTCCTACAATGAGCAGTTCTTC.

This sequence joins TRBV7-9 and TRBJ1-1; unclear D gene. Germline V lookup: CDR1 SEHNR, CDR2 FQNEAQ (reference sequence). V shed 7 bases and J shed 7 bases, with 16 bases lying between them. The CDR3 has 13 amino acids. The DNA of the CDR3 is TGTGCCAGCAACGACCTGGGCGCTATTGAAGCTTTCTTT. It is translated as CASNDLGAIEAFF.

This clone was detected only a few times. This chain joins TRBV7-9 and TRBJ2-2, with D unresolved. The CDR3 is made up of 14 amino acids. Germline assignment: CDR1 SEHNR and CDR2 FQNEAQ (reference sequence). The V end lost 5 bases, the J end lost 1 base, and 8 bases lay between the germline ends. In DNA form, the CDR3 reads TGTGCCAGCAGCCGTGGCCTGAACACCGGGGAGCTGTTTTTT. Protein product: CASSRGLNTGELFF.

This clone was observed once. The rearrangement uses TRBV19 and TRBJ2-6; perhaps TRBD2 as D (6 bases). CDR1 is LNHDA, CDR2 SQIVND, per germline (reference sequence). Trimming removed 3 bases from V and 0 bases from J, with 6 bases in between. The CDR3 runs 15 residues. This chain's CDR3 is CASSMGGSGANVLTF. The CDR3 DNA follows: TGTGCCAGTAGTATGGGAGGCTCTGGGGCCAACGTCCTGACTTTC.

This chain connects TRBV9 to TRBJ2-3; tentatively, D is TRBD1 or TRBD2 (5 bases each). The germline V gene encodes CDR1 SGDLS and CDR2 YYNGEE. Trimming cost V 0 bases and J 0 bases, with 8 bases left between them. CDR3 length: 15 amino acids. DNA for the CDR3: TGTGCCAGCAGCGTAGAGTGGGGGAGCACAGATACGCAGTATTTT. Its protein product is CASSVEWGSTDTQYF.

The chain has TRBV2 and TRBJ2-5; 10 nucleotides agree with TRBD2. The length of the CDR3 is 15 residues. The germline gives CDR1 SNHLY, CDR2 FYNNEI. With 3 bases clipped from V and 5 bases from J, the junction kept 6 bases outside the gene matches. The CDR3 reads CASSEPAGGHETQYF. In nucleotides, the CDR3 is TGTGCCAGCAGTGAGCCAGCGGGGGGGCATGAGACCCAGTACTTC.

CDR3 region: CASSLYQGAAYEQYF. Here the CDR3 DNA reads TGTGCCAGCAGTTTATATCAGGGGGCTGCGTACGAGCAGTACTTC. J is TRBJ2-7 and V is TRBV27; 8 bases agree with TRBD1. The CDR3 consists of 15 residues. Per germline, CDR1 MNHEY and CDR2 SMNVEV (reference sequence). Trimming at V came to 1 base and at J to 4 bases, leaving 6 bases not matched to a gene.

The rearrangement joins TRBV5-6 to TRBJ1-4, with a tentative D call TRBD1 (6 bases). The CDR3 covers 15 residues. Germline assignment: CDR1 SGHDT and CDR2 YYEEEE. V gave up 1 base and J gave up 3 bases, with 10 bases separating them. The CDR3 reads CASSLTGKANEKLFF. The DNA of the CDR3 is TGTGCCAGCAGCTTGACAGGGAAAGCTAATGAAAAACTGTTTTTT.

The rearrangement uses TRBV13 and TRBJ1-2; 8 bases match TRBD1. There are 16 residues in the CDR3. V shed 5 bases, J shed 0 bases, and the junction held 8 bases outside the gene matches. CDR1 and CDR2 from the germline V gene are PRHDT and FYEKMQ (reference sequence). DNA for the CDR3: TGTGCCAGCAGCCCATACGGGGACAGGTCTAACTATGGCTACACCTTC. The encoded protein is CASSPYGDRSNYGYTF. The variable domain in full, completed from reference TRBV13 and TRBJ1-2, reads AAGVIQSPRHLIKEKRETATLKCYPIPRHDTVYWYQQGPGQDPQFLISFYEKMQSDKGSIPDRFSAQQFSDYHSELNMSSLELGDSALYFCASSPYGDRSNYGYTFGSGTRLTVV.

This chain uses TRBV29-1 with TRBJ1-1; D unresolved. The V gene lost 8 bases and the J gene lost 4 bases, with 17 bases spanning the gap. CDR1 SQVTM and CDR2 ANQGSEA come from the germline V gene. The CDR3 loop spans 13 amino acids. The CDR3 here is CSPLEVGGTEAFF. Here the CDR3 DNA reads TGCAGCCCCCTAGAGGTCGGCGGCACTGAAGCTTTCTTT.

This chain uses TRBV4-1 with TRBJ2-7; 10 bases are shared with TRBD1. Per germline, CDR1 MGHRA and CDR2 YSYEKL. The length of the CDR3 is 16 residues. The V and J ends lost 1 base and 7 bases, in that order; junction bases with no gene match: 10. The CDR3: CASSQALGTGAGEQYF. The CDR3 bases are TGCGCCAGCAGCCAAGCTCTCGGGACAGGGGCTGGGGAGCAGTACTTC.

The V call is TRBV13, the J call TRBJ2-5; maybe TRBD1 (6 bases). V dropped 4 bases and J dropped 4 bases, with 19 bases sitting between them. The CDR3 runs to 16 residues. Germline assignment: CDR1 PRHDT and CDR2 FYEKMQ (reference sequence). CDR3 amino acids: CASSWGITGFLETQYF. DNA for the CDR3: TGTGCCAGCAGCTGGGGAATCACAGGGTTTTTAGAGACCCAGTACTTC.

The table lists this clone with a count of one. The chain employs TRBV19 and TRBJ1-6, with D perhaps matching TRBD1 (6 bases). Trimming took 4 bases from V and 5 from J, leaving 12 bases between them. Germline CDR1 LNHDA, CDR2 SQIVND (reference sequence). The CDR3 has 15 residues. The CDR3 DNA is TGTGCCAGTAGTAGAAAATACAGGGATAATTCACCCCTCCACTTT. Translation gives CASSRKYRDNSPLHF.

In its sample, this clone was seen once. In DNA form, the CDR3 reads TGTGCCAGCAGCTTAGAGTCGGACAGGGGGCGGGGGAACTATGGCTACACCTTC. Its protein product is CASSLESDRGRGNYGYTF. The V call is TRBV7-9, the J call TRBJ1-2, with TRBD1 matching 11 bases. V was clipped by 1 base and J by 2 bases; unmatched bases: 9. The CDR3 contains 18 residues. CDR1 is SEHNR, CDR2 FQNEAQ, per germline (reference sequence).

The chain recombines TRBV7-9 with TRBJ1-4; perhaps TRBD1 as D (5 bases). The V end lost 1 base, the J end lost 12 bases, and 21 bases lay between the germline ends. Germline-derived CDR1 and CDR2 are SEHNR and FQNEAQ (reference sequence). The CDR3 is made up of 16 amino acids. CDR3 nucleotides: TGTGCCAGCAGCTTAGGCGGGGGGTTTGCCGCGGGGGAACTGTTTTTT. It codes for CASSLGGGFAAGELFF.

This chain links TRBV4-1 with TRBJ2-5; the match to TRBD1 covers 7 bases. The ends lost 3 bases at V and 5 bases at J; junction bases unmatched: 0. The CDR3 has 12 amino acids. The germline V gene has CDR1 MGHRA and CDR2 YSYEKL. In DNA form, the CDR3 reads TGCGCCAGCAGCCAGACAGGGGAGACCCAGTACTTC. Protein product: CASSQTGETQYF.

The CDR3 protein is CASTYKSTEAFF. The CDR3 coding sequence is TGTGCCAGTACTTACAAGAGCACTGAAGCTTTCTTT. This rearrangement joins TRBV19 to TRBJ1-1; no clear D. The CDR3 extends over 12 amino acids. Germline V lookup: CDR1 LNHDA, CDR2 SQIVND (reference sequence). Deletions cut 7 bases from V and 4 bases from J, with 10 bases between.

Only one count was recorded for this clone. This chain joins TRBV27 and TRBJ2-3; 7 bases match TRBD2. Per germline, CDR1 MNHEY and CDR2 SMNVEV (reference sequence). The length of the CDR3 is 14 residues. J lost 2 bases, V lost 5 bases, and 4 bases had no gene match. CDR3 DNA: TGTGCCAGCAGTGGACTAGGGATCACAGATACGCAGTATTTT. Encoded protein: CASSGLGITDTQYF.

The CDR3 DNA reads as TGCGCCAGCAGCCAATATACAGGGGGGAACGGCGGCTACACCTTC. Its protein is CASSQYTGGNGGYTF. The chain employs TRBV4-1 and TRBJ1-2, with 8 bases aligning to TRBD1. The trim removed 2 bases at V and 8 bases at J, leaving 10 bases unmatched. The CDR3 has 15 amino acids. Per the germline V gene, CDR1 is MGHRA and CDR2 is YSYEKL.